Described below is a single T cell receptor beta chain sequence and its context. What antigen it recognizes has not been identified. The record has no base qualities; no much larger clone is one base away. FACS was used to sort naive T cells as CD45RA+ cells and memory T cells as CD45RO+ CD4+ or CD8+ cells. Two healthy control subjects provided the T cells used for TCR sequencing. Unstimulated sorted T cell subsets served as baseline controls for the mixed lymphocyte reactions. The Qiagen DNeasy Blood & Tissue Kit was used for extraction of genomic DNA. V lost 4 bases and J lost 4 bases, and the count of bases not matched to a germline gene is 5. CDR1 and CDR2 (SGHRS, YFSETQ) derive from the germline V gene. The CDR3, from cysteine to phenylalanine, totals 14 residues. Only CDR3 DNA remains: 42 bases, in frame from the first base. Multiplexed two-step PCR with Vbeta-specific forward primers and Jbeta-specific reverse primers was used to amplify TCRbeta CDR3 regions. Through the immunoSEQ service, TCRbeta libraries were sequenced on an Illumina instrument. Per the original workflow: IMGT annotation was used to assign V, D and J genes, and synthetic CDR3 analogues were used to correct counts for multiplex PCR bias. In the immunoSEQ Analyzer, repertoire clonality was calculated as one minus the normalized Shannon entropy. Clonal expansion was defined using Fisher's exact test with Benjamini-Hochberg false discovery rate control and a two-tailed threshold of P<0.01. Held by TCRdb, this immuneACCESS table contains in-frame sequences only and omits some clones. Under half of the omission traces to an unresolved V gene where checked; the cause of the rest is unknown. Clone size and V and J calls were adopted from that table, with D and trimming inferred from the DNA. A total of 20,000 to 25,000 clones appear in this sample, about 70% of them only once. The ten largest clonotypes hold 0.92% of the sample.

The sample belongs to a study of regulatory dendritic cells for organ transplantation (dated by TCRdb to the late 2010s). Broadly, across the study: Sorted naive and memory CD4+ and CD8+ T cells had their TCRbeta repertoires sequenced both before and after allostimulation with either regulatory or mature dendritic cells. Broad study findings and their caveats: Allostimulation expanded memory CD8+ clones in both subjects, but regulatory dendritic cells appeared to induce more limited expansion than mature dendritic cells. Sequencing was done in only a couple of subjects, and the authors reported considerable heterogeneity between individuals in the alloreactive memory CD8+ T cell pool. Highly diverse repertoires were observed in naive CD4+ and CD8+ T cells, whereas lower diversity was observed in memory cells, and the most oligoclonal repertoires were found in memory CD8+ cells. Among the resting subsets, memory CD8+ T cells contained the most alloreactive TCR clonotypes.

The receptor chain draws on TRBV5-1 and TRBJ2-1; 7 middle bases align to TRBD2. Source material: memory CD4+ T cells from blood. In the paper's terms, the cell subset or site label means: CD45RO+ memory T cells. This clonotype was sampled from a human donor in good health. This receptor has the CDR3 CASSTQRGYNEQFF. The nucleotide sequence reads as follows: TGCGCCAGCAGCACCCAGCGGGGATACAATGAGCAGTTCTTC.